Each of the 10 T cell receptor beta chains below was sequenced from the same sample in a study of blood T cell repertoires in COVID-19 (dated by TCRdb to between 2020 and 2021). Library prep was done by the immunoSEQ multiplex PCR assay. TCRdb took over this immuneACCESS table, retaining in-frame rearrangements with V and J assigned. Such tables are incomplete; in checked studies, under half of the missing clones stem from an unresolved V gene, and the remainder is unexplained. The sample table shows around 200,000 clones, and 85% to 90% are seen once. Roughly 1.6% of the sample is in the top ten clones. The sample comprised peripheral blood. These receptors were taken from a man between 18 and 35 years old with active or convalescent COVID-19.

The chain is built from TRBV5-1 and TRBJ2-2; 10 bases fit TRBD2. The CDR3 spans 16 residues. CDR1 is SGHRS, CDR2 YFSETQ, per germline. V lost 3 bases to trimming and J lost 9 bases; unmatched junction nucleotides: 11. The CDR3 region is CASSSLERGGFRELFF. The CDR3 bases are TGCGCCAGCAGCTCTTTGGAGCGGGGGGGCTTCAGGGAGCTGTTTTTT.

The rearrangement joins TRBV5-5 to TRBJ2-5, with TRBD1 matching 9 bases. Germline values: CDR1 SGHKS, CDR2 YYEKEE (reference sequence). CDR3 length: 16 residues. The J segment lost 5 bases and the V segment lost 4 bases, leaving 12 bases of the junction unmatched. In DNA form, the CDR3 reads TGTGCCAGCAGCCCCTACACAGGGGGCGGCTTCGAGACCCAGTACTTC. Translating it yields CASSPYTGGGFETQYF.

The chain joins TRBV6-5 to TRBJ1-2; 10 nucleotides line up with TRBD1. Looked up from germline, CDR1 is MNHEY and CDR2 is SVGAGI. Trimming cost V 4 bases and J 7 bases; bases outside gene matches: 9. The CDR3 runs 15 residues. CDR3 in DNA: TGTGCCAGCAGTTCGGTGGACAGGGGGATCAGTGGCTACACCTTC. It translates to CASSSVDRGISGYTF.

The rearrangement links TRBV29-1 to TRBJ1-1; no clear D. CDR1 is SQVTM, CDR2 ANQGSEA, per germline. The CDR3 is 12 residues long. Trimming stripped 4 bases from V and 6 bases from J, with 12 bases between. CDR3 region: CSVGRGGSEAFF. The DNA for the CDR3 is TGCAGCGTTGGCAGAGGTGGCTCTGAAGCTTTCTTT.

This chain uses TRBV9 with TRBJ1-1, with 10 bases that match TRBD1. V lost 4 bases to trimming and J lost 4 bases; unmatched junction nucleotides: 7. The CDR3 spans 15 residues. CDR1 and CDR2 from the germline V gene are SGDLS and YYNGEE. The CDR3, as DNA: TGTGCCAGCAGCCAACGGGGACAGGGGACCACTGAAGCTTTCTTT. This sequence encodes CASSQRGQGTTEAFF. The full variable domain, rest sourced from reference TRBV9 and TRBJ1-1, is DSGVTQTPKHLITATGQRVTLRCSPRSGDLSVYWYQQSLDQGLQFLIQYYNGEERAKGNILERFSAQQFPDLHSELNLSSLELGDSALYFCASSQRGQGTTEAFFGQGTRLTVV.

The genes are TRBV10-2 and TRBJ2-3; D unresolved. Looked up from germline, CDR1 is WSHSY and CDR2 is SAAADI. CDR3 length: 13 residues. With 6 bases removed from V and 0 bases from J, the gap between germline ends came to 7 bases. The CDR3 loop is CASSTTSTDTQYF. The DNA of the CDR3 is TGCGCCAGCAGCACAACCAGCACAGATACGCAGTATTTT.

V is TRBV7-2 and J is TRBJ1-1, with D possibly being TRBD1 (5 bases). Trimming removed 1 base from V and 1 base from J, with 10 bases in between. From germline, CDR1 is SGHTA and CDR2 FQGNSA. CDR3 size: 15 residues. This CDR3 is CASSLEGAWNTEAFF. In DNA, the CDR3 is TGTGCCAGCAGCTTAGAAGGGGCGTGGAACACTGAAGCTTTCTTT.

This clone came up a few times. The chain links TRBV6-5 to TRBJ1-6; 10 positions match TRBD1. Germline CDR1 and CDR2: MNHEY and SVGAGI. The CDR3 is 15 amino acids. Trimming took 8 bases from V and 7 from J; bases not matched to a gene: 8. CDR3 residues: CASANRDRGNSPLHF. The CDR3 region has the DNA TGTGCCAGCGCTAACCGGGACAGGGGAAATTCACCCCTCCACTTT.

Details on this clone: Different DNA sequences within this sample yield the same CDR3. The chain joins TRBV19 to TRBJ1-1; a weak D match, TRBD1 (6 bases). Germline V CDR1 and CDR2: LNHDA, SQIVND (reference sequence). There are 13 residues in the CDR3. V was trimmed by 6 bases and J by 1 base, leaving 9 bases between them. The CDR3 spells CASSRTANTEAFF. The CDR3, as DNA: TGTGCCAGTAGCCGGACAGCGAACACTGAAGCTTTCTTT.

The V and J genes are TRBV10-2 and TRBJ2-1; D is undetermined. The CDR3 consists of 14 residues. Germline lookup yields CDR1 WSHSY and CDR2 SAAADI. Trimming cost V 7 bases and J 3 bases, with 13 bases left between them. CDR3 protein: CASTMEPIYNEQFF. CDR3 bases: TGCGCCAGCACAATGGAGCCCATCTACAATGAGCAGTTCTTC.